This T cell receptor beta chain was captured in a study of shared clonotypes between healthy human individuals. The table came from immunoSEQ multiplex PCR; TCRdb's copy has only in-frame clones and leaves some out. The top ten clones hold roughly 1.5% of a sample with about 980,000 clones, approximately 76% of them seen once. The V end lost 7 bases, the J end lost 6 bases, and 11 bases lay between the germline ends. This CDR3 spans 12 amino acids. Germline V gene sequence: CDR1 KGHSH, CDR2 LQKENI. Material: memory CD4+ T cells sorted from blood. Subset here: CD45RA-negative fraction. The clonotype originates from a man aged 18 to 30 in good health. V gene TRBV18 combines with J gene TRBJ2-3; D gene uncertain. The DNA of the CDR3 is TGTGCCAGCTGTATAGGCGGTGATACGCAGTATTTT. As protein: CASCIGGDTQYF.